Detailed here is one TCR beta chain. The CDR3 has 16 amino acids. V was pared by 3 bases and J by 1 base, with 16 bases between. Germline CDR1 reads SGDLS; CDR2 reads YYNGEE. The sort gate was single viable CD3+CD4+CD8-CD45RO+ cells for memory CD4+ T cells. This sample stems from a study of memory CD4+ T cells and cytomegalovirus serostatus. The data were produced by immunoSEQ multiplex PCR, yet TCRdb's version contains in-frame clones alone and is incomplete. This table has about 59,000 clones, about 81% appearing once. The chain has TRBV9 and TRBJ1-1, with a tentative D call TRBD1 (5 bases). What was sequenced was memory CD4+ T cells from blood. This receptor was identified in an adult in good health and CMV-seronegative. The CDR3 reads CASSDLGTYKNTEAFF. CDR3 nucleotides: TGTGCCAGCAGCGATTTGGGGACCTACAAGAACACTGAAGCTTTCTTT.